This TCR beta chain was observed in a study of control samples from healthy donors and cancer patients. Between the trimmed V and J ends, which lost 9 bases and 5 bases, there was a span of 28 bases. CDR1 is SNHLY, CDR2 FYNNEI, per germline. This CDR3 has 17 residues. The data were produced by immunoSEQ multiplex PCR, yet TCRdb's version contains in-frame clones alone and is incomplete. Here the sample spans some 160,000 clones, about 89% being singletons. The chain carries TRBV2 and TRBJ2-5, with a possible D match to TRBD2 (6 bases). Input material: blood. This TCR came from a man younger than 40 in good health. DNA for the CDR3: TGTGCCAGTCTGTACCCGCTCGGGGGAGCGGAAGGGGAGACCCAGTACTTC. Amino acid sequence: CASLYPLGGAEGETQYF. Supplemented by reference TRBV2 and TRBJ2-5, the full variable domain reads EPEVTQTPSHQVTQMGQEVILRCVPISNHLYFYWYRQILGQKVEFLVSFYNNEISEKSEIFDDQFSVERPDGSNFTLKIRSTKLEDSAMYFCASLYPLGGAEGETQYFGPGTRLLVL.